These 20 T cell receptor beta chains were all obtained from the same sample, sequenced in a study of shared clonotypes between healthy human individuals. TCRdb's copy holds only in-frame clones and misses some; the assay was immunoSEQ multiplex PCR. The table lists a few million clones, more than 80% of them singletons, with more than 0.12% in the top ten. Sequencing used naive CD4+ T cells sorted from blood. Subset of the sample: CD45RA+ positively selected. These receptors were collected from a man aged 18 to 30 in good health.

The chain is built from TRBV18 and TRBJ1-2; unclear D gene. This CDR3 is 12 amino acids long. Trimming removed 6 bases at V and 2 bases at J, with 7 bases between. CDR1 and CDR2 (germline): KGHSH, LQKENI. The CDR3 sequence: CASSGVNYGYTF. DNA for the CDR3: TGTGCCAGCTCCGGGGTCAACTATGGCTACACCTTC.

V gene TRBV10-3 combines with J gene TRBJ1-1; D is possibly TRBD1 (5 bases). The CDR3 has 14 residues. Trimming pared 3 bases from V and 0 bases from J, leaving 8 bases between. Germline V gene sequence: CDR1 ENHRY, CDR2 SYGVKD. In DNA, the CDR3 is TGTGCCATCAGTGACTCAGGGATGAACACTGAAGCTTTCTTT. It is translated as CAISDSGMNTEAFF.

V gene TRBV7-2 combines with J gene TRBJ2-7, with TRBD1 matching over 7 bases. Germline V gives CDR1 SGHTA, CDR2 FQGNSA. V shed 4 bases, J shed 5 bases, and the junction held 5 bases outside the gene matches. The CDR3 contains 13 residues. CDR3 sequence (DNA): TGTGCCAGCAGCTCCACAGGGGTCGACGAGCAGTACTTC. This encodes CASSSTGVDEQYF.

This chain links TRBV6-5 with TRBJ2-7; D is perhaps TRBD2 (5 bases). The CDR3 loop spans 15 amino acids. V was trimmed by 0 bases and J by 2 bases, leaving 11 bases between them. Germline V CDR1 and CDR2: MNHEY, SVGAGI. The CDR3, as DNA: TGTGCCAGCAGTTACTCGAGGGTCCCCGCCTACGAGCAGTACTTC. Translation gives CASSYSRVPAYEQYF.

V is TRBV5-4 and J is TRBJ2-5, with D possibly being TRBD1 or TRBD2 (6 bases each). Trimming removed 3 bases at V and 4 bases at J, with 16 bases between. The CDR3 is 15 residues long. Germline assignment: CDR1 SGHNT and CDR2 YYREEE (reference sequence). This CDR3 is CASSSPKGGRETQYF. The CDR3 DNA is TGTGCCAGCAGCTCCCCAAAGGGGGGTCGAGAGACCCAGTACTTC.

This chain uses TRBV14 with TRBJ2-5; the D gene is possibly TRBD1 (5 bases). The germline V gene encodes CDR1 SGHDN and CDR2 FVKESK. Trimming left V 1 base short and J 5 bases short, with 14 bases between. This CDR3 is built from 15 residues. The CDR3 loop is CASSQVGPSSETQYF. The CDR3 region has the DNA TGTGCCAGCAGCCAAGTGGGGCCTAGTTCGGAGACCCAGTACTTC.

The chain couples TRBV18 to TRBJ2-7, with D possibly being TRBD1 (6 bases). This CDR3 is built from 13 residues. Trimming shortened V by 5 bases and J by 4 bases, and 12 bases separated the two germline ends. The germline gives CDR1 KGHSH, CDR2 LQKENI. CDR3 amino acids: CASSARRGYEQYF. CDR3 DNA: TGTGCCAGCTCAGCCCGCAGGGGATACGAGCAGTACTTC. The full variable domain, with the rest looked up from reference TRBV18 and TRBJ2-7, is NAGVMQNPRHLVRRRGQEARLRCSPMKGHSHVYWYRQLPEEGLKFMVYLQKENIIDESGMPKERFSAEFPKEGPSILRIQQVVRGDSAAYFCASSARRGYEQYFGPGTRLTVT.

The DNA for the CDR3 is TGCGCCAGCAGCCCGGAACAGGGATACACCGGGGAGCTGTTTTTT. The encoded protein is CASSPEQGYTGELFF. The V gene is TRBV5-1, the J gene TRBJ2-2; D may be TRBD1 (6 bases). The germline V gene has CDR1 SGHRS and CDR2 YFSETQ. This CDR3 is built from 15 residues. V lost 4 bases to trimming and J lost 3 bases, with 13 bases between them.

The V and J genes are TRBV9 and TRBJ2-6; tentative D call: TRBD1 (6 bases). CDR1 is SGDLS, CDR2 YYNGEE, per germline. There are 18 residues in the CDR3. V was pared by 4 bases and J by 2 bases, with 19 bases between. CDR3 sequence (DNA): TGTGCCAGCAGCTTTAGCCAGGGGTCCCCTCCTGGGGCCAACGTCCTGACTTTC. Protein sequence: CASSFSQGSPPGANVLTF. The full variable domain, in which reference TRBV9 and TRBJ2-6 provide the parts outside the CDR3, is DSGVTQTPKHLITATGQRVTLRCSPRSGDLSVYWYQQSLDQGLQFLIQYYNGEERAKGNILERFSAQQFPDLHSELNLSSLELGDSALYFCASSFSQGSPPGANVLTFGAGSRLTVL.

This clone appeared once. This chain connects TRBV7-9 to TRBJ2-5, with 9 nucleotides matching TRBD1. Trimming cost V 3 bases and J 5 bases; bases outside gene matches: 7. The germline CDR1 and CDR2 sequences are SEHNR and FQNEAQ (reference sequence). This CDR3 region has 15 residues. CDR3 coding DNA: TGTGCCAGCAGCTTGGCGGGGACAGGGTGGGAGACCCAGTACTTC. This encodes CASSLAGTGWETQYF.

The count of this clone is one. The chain is built from TRBV7-2 and TRBJ2-7; D is unclear. Germline V gene lookup returns CDR1 SGHTA and CDR2 FQGNSA. Trimming removed 3 bases from V and 1 base from J, with 10 bases in between. The CDR3 runs to 14 residues. CDR3 in amino acids: CASSFAHGSYEQYF. The CDR3 nucleotides read TGTGCCAGCAGCTTCGCGCACGGGTCCTACGAGCAGTACTTC. Supplemented by reference TRBV7-2 and TRBJ2-7, the full variable domain reads GAGVSQSPSNKVTEKGKDVELRCDPISGHTALYWYRQSLGQGLEFLIYFQGNSAPDKSGLPSDRFSAERTGGSVSTLTIQRTQQEDSAVYLCASSFAHGSYEQYFGPGTRLTVT.

In its sample, this clone was seen once. The gene calls are TRBV30 and TRBJ2-3, with TRBD1 matching 7 bases. The CDR3 spans 12 residues. Per the germline V gene, CDR1 is GTSNPN and CDR2 is SVGIG (reference sequence). J gave up 4 bases and V 5 bases, and 3 bases lay outside the gene matches. The CDR3 here is CAWEQGADTQYF. Here the CDR3 DNA reads TGTGCCTGGGAGCAGGGGGCAGATACGCAGTATTTT.

Notes on this clone: Mismatch with germline at one junction end may stem from a read error. V gene TRBV10-1 combines with J gene TRBJ1-6, with D uncertain. The CDR3 length is 13 residues. Germline values: CDR1 WNHNN, CDR2 SYGVQD (reference sequence). Here the CDR3 reads CASSAVYNSPLHF. The CDR3 nucleotides read TGCGCTAGCAGTGCGGTCTATAATTCACCCCTCCACTTT.

V is TRBV4-2 and J is TRBJ2-2; TRBD2 agrees at 9 bases. This CDR3 region has 17 residues. V shed 1 base, J shed 1 base, and the junction held 4 bases outside the gene matches. Per germline, CDR1 LGHNA and CDR2 YNFKEQ. The CDR3 region is CASSQVLAGGNTGELFF. The DNA for the CDR3 is TGTGCCAGCAGCCAAGTACTAGCGGGTGGGAACACCGGGGAGCTGTTTTTT.

The chain couples TRBV27 to TRBJ1-5, with D perhaps matching TRBD1 (6 bases). Per germline, CDR1 MNHEY and CDR2 SMNVEV (reference sequence). The CDR3 loop spans 15 amino acids. V dropped 3 bases and J dropped 4 bases, with 13 bases sitting between them. The CDR3 DNA is TGTGCCAGCAGTTTTCGTGGGGGCCTGAATCAGCCCCAGCATTTT. Its translation: CASSFRGGLNQPQHF.

With regard to this clone: Other DNA sequences of this sample code for an identical CDR3. This chain joins TRBV5-6 and TRBJ1-5; D call uncertain. The germline V and J ends were trimmed by 1 base and 2 bases, with 7 bases remaining between them. CDR1 SGHDT and CDR2 YYEEEE come from the germline V gene. This CDR3 has 14 amino acids. CDR3 protein: CASSLRGGNQPQHF. The DNA for the CDR3 is TGTGCCAGCAGCTTGCGGGGTGGCAATCAGCCCCAGCATTTT.

The DNA of the CDR3 is TGTGCCAGCTCACCTGCACAGCTGAACACTGAAGCTTTCTTT. Translation gives CASSPAQLNTEAFF. The chain joins TRBV18 to TRBJ1-1, with no clear D. Germline assignment: CDR1 KGHSH and CDR2 LQKENI. CDR3 size: 14 residues. V was trimmed by 3 bases and J by 0 bases, leaving 8 bases between them.

The chain combines TRBV28 with TRBJ2-7, with 10 bases that match TRBD1. This CDR3 contains 16 residues. V lost 5 bases to trimming and J lost 2 bases; unmatched junction nucleotides: 9. Per germline, CDR1 MDHEN and CDR2 SYDVKM. This CDR3 is CASSPLGQGLTYEQYF. CDR3 nucleotide sequence: TGTGCCAGCAGTCCCCTGGGACAGGGGCTAACCTACGAGCAGTACTTC.

The chain links TRBV2 to TRBJ2-6; TRBD1 matches 7 bases. Germline V gene lookup returns CDR1 SNHLY and CDR2 FYNNEI. The CDR3 loop spans 16 amino acids. Trimming at V came to 8 bases and at J to 0 bases, leaving 7 bases not matched to a gene. The CDR3 loop reads CASARDRSSGANVLTF. The CDR3 bases are TGTGCCAGCGCCCGGGACAGAAGCTCTGGGGCCAACGTCCTGACTTTC.

This rearrangement joins TRBV30 to TRBJ1-2, with D possibly matching TRBD1 (5 bases). The CDR3 sequence is 13 residues long. The V end was cut by 4 bases, the J end by 3 bases, with 12 bases between. CDR1 and CDR2 (germline): GTSNPN, SVGIG (reference sequence). The CDR3 nucleotides are TGTGCCTGGACCGCAGACAGTGACTATGGCTACACCTTC. This encodes CAWTADSDYGYTF.